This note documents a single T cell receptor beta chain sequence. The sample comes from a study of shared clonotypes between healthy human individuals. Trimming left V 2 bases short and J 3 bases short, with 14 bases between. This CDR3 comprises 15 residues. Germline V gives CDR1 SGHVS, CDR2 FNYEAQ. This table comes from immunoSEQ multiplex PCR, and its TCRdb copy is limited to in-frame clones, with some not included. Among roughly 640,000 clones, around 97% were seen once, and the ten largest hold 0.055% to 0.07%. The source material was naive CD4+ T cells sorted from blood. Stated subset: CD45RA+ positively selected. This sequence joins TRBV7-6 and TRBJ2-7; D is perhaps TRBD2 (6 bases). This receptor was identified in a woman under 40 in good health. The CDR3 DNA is TGTGCCAGCAGCTTACGGAGCGGAGGGGTCTACGAGCAGTACTTC. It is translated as CASSLRSGGVYEQYF.